The sequence of this TCR beta chain was determined in a study of OX40 agonist ivuxolimab in advanced cancers. Study as a whole: Anti-PD-1, anti-PD-L1 or anti-CTLA-4 therapy given earlier was allowed, and around 40% had some.

The study, taken as a whole, reports: Among the lowest peripheral clonal expansion occurred in 0.1-3.0 mg/kg partial responders.

Clones were read by immunoSEQ multiplex PCR, and TCRdb kept only the in-frame ones, dropping some. The sample has about 90,000 clones; 85% to 90% are singletons. This clone was observed a handful of times. Its target is not known. The germline CDR1 and CDR2 sequences are MGHRA and YSYEKL. The CDR3 is 14 amino acids. V gave up 1 base and J gave up 5 bases, with 11 bases separating them. The chain recombines TRBV4-1 with TRBJ1-1; perhaps TRBD1 as D (5 bases). This clonotype originated in an adult with an advanced solid tumor such as melanoma, head and neck, liver or kidney cancer. The sequencing used CD4+ or CD8+ T cells sorted from blood, collected in a trial of the OX40 agonist ivuxolimab. The CDR3 spells CASSQVSGKTEAFF. The DNA of the CDR3 is TGCGCCAGCAGCCAAGTATCAGGGAAAACTGAAGCTTTCTTT.